What follows is one T cell receptor beta chain and its context. Its cognate antigen is unknown. These data are taken from a study of shared clonotypes between healthy human individuals. The assay was immunoSEQ multiplex PCR, and TCRdb's table has in-frame clones only and misses some. The table records 2 million to 2.5 million clones, 85% to 95% of them present only once. Healthy and HIV-negative, the adult donors had no recent acute infections or vaccinations. Germline CDR1 SGHRS, CDR2 YFSETQ. V gave up 4 bases and J gave up 0 bases; unmatched junction bases: 6. This CDR3 spans 16 amino acids. Study-wide results and caveats: Only blood underwent sampling, and tissue repertoires likely differ.

This chain joins TRBV5-1 and TRBJ1-1, with TRBD1 matching 10 bases. Sequencing was carried out using naive CD4+ T cells from PBMCs. As for subset: CD45RA+ positively selected. The TCR comes from a man aged 18 to 30 in good health. Some clones in this sample may be carry-over from other donors' samples. The CDR3 sequence: CASSPGQGLLNTEAFF. Written as DNA, the CDR3 is TGCGCCAGCAGCCCGGGACAGGGGCTCTTGAACACTGAAGCTTTCTTT.